This T cell receptor beta chain was sequenced for a study of blood T cell repertoires in COVID-19. Turning to the study itself: The origin of the acute and convalescent COVID-19 samples was the United States, Italy and Spain. T cells, B-cell-depleted T cells, or PBMCs supplied cDNA or gDNA.

From germline, CDR1 is LNHDA and CDR2 SQIVND (reference sequence). Trimming left V 3 bases short and J 4 bases short, with 18 bases between. The CDR3 consists of 16 residues. This clone was observed a single time. In the study's own analysis: Estimation of nucleated cell counts relied on the amplification of reference gene primers. Method: immunoSEQ multiplex PCR; TCRdb's copy keeps in-frame clones and lacks some. V and J calls and clone size are as listed in that table; D and trimming were resolved from the DNA. The table records about 74,000 clones, roughly 84% of them present only once. The chain recombines TRBV19 with TRBJ1-2, with D maybe TRBD1 (5 bases). Source material: peripheral blood. This TCR was sampled from an elderly man with acute or convalescent COVID-19. The DNA for the CDR3 is TGTGCCAGTAGTATGCCCCGGGAGCGGAGGGGCTATGGCTACACCTTC. Translated: CASSMPRERRGYGYTF.